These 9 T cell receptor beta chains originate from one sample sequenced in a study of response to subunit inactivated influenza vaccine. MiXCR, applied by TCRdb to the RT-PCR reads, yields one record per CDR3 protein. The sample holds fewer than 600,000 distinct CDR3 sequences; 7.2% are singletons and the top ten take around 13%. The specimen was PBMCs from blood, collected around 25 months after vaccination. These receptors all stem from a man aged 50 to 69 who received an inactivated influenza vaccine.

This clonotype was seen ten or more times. CDR3: CAIMSGGAYGYTF. In nucleotides, the CDR3 is TGTGCCATCATGTCCGGGGGCGCCTATGGCTACACCTTC. V is TRBV10-3 and J is TRBJ1-2; D might be TRBD1 (6 bases). The CDR3 length is 13 residues. Per the germline V gene, CDR1 is ENHRY and CDR2 is SYGVKD. Trimming left V 7 bases short and J 4 bases short, with 13 bases between.

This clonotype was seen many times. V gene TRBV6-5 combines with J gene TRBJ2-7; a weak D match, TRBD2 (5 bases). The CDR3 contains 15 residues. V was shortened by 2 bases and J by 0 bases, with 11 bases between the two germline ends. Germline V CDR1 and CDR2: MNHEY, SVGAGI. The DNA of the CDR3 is TGTGCCAGCAGTTACCAGAGGGTCTCCTCCTACGAGCAGTACTTC. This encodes CASSYQRVSSYEQYF.

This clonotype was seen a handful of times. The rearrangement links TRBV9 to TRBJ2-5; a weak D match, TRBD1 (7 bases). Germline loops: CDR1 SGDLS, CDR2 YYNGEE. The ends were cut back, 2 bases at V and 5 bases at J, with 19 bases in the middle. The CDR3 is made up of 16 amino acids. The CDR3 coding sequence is TGTGCCAGCAGCGTTAGAAGACAGGGAGGATTGGAGACCCAGTACTTC. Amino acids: CASSVRRQGGLETQYF.

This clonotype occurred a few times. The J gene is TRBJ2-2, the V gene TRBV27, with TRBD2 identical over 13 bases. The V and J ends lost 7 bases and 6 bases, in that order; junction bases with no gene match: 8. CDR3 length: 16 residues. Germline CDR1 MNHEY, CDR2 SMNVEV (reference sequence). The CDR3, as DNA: TGTGCCAGCACTGGACTAGCGGGGGAAAAGTCCGGGGAGCTGTTTTTT. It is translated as CASTGLAGEKSGELFF.

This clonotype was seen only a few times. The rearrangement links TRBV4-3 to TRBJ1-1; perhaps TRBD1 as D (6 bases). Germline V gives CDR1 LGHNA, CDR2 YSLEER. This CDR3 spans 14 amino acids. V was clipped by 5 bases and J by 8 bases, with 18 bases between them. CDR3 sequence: CASSFTGRRLEAFF. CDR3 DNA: TGCGCCAGCAGCTTTACAGGGCGCCGGCTCGAAGCTTTCTTT.

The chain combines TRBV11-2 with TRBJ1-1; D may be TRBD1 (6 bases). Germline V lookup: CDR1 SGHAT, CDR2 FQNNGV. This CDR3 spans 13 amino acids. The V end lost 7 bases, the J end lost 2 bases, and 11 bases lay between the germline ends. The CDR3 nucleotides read TGTGCCAGCACCCCCGGGGGCAACACTGAAGCTTTCTTT. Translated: CASTPGGNTEAFF.

CDR3 amino acids: CASSLGGQNQETQYF. The CDR3 nucleotides are TGTGCCAGCAGTTTAGGGGGACAGAACCAAGAGACCCAGTACTTC. The rearrangement joins TRBV12-3 or TRBV12-4 to TRBJ2-5; 7 bases map to TRBD1. The CDR3 sequence is 15 residues long. Unmatched junction bases numbered 2, after V lost 1 base and J lost 0 bases.

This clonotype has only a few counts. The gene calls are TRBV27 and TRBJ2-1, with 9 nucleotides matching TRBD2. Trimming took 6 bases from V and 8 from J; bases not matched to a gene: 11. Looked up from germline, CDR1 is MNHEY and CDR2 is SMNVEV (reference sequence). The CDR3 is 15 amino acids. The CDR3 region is CASSELRGGGHEQFF. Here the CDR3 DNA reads TGTGCCAGCAGCGAGTTGCGGGGGGGTGGGCATGAGCAGTTCTTC.

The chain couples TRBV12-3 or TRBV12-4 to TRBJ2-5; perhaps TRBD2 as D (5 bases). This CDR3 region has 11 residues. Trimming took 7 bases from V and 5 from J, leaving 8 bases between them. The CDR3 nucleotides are TGTGCCAGCAAGCGGTCCGAGACCCAGTACTTC. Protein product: CASKRSETQYF.